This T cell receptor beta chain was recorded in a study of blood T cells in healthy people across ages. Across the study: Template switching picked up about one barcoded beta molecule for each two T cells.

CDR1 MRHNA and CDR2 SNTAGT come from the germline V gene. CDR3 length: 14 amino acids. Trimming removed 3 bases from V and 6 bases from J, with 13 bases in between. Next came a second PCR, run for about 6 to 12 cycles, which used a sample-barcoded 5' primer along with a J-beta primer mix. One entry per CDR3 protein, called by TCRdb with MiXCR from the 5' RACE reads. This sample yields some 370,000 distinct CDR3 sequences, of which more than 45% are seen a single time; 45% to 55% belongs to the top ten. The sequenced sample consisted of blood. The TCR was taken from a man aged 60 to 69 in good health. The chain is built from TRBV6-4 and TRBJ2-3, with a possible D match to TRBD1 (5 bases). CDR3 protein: CASSEGRDPDTQYF. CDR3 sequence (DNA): TGTGCCAGCAGTGAGGGCAGGGATCCCGATACGCAGTATTTT.